Included here is one T cell receptor beta chain sequence, with context. What it binds is unknown. The data were obtained in a study of T cell responses to AZD1222 COVID-19 vaccine. General observations from the study: Researchers took repertoire samples only after the peak T cell response had come. Nearly half of spike-specific TCRs reportedly target unmutated variant regions.

Sequenced by immunoSEQ multiplex PCR; TCRdb stores in-frame clones only, minus some. The table lists fewer than 30,000 clones, 86% of them singletons, with approximately 8.6% in the top ten. Germline values: CDR1 SGHTA, CDR2 FQGTGA. Trimming cost V 2 bases and J 5 bases; bases outside gene matches: 3. This CDR3 spans 16 amino acids. The TCR comes from an adult who received the AZD1222 COVID-19 vaccine. V gene TRBV7-3 combines with J gene TRBJ2-5, with 15 bases identical to TRBD2. The sample consisted of peripheral blood, taken 28 days after the second AZD1222 dose. The CDR3 here is CASSLAGTSGRETQYF. CDR3 nucleotide sequence: TGTGCCAGCAGCTTAGCCGGGACTAGCGGGAGGGAGACCCAGTACTTC.